A selection of T cell receptor beta chains follows, all from one sample in a study of graft-versus-host responses after intestinal transplantation. Using immunoSEQ multiplex PCR, the repertoire was profiled, and TCRdb retains in-frame clones only, with some absent. The sample has 25,000 to 30,000 clones; approximately 80% are singletons. The specimen was ileum tissue, collected 98 days after intestinal transplantation. These receptors were taken from a human patient who received an intestinal transplant, so some T cells may come from the graft donor. Each CDR3 is given with its conserved first and last residue. The D gene is left open where the match is weak. Expanded clones get a size class; other rows say once, few or many, or leave the size out.

14,TRBJ1-2,.,TRBV4-1,.,TGCGCCAGCAGCCAAACAGGGCCTAACTATGGCTACACCTTC,CASSQTGPNYGYTF
15,TRBJ2-3,.,TRBV23-1,.,TGCGCCAGCAGTCCATCACGCCAGATCACAGATACGCAGTATTTT,CASSPSRQITDTQYF
15,TRBJ2-5,.,TRBV15,.,TGTGCCACCAGCAGAGCCGCGAGCCCCCAAGAGACCCAGTACTTC,CATSRAASPQETQYF
14,TRBJ1-4,.,TRBV7-9,.,TGTGCCAGCACCGTGGGGAGGGTGGACGAAAAACTGTTTTTT,CASTVGRVDEKLFF
15,TRBJ1-1,.,TRBV15,.,TGTGCCACCAGCAGTGAGGGACACATGAACACTGAAGCTTTCTTT,CATSSEGHMNTEAFF
11,TRBJ1-5,.,TRBV6-6,.,TGTGCCAGCAGGGGAGATCAGCCCCAGCATTTT,CASRGDQPQHF
12,TRBJ1-2,.,TRBV30,.,TGTGCCTGGAGATGGGGCAACTATGGCTACACCTTC,CAWRWGNYGYTF
15,TRBJ2-7,medium-sized,TRBV9,TRBD1,TGTGCCAGCAGCGTCGAGGGGGCCTCTTACTACGAGCAGTACTTC,CASSVEGASYYEQYF
15,TRBJ1-3,.,TRBV30,.,TGTGCCTGGAGTAGAATAGGGTACTCTGGAAACACCATATATTTT,CAWSRIGYSGNTIYF
16,TRBJ2-5,.,TRBV7-9,TRBD2,TGTGCCAGCAGCTCCCCGGGAGGGGAGTTCGGGGAGACCCAGTACTTC,CASSSPGGEFGETQYF
14,TRBJ2-3,.,TRBV6-1,TRBD1,TGTGCCAGCAGTGACAGGGGGCTAGCAGATACGCAGTATTTT,CASSDRGLADTQYF
13,TRBJ1-2,.,TRBV5-5,.,TGTGCCAGCAGCTTGGCAGGGCCGGGGGGCTACACCTTC,CASSLAGPGGYTF
16,TRBJ1-4,.,TRBV7-9,TRBD1,TGTGCCAGCAGCTTATTTGAAGGGACAGTAAATGAAAAACTGTTTTTT,CASSLFEGTVNEKLFF
13,TRBJ1-2,.,TRBV2,TRBD1,TGTGCCAGCAGTGCGCCGACAGGGGGTGGCTACACCTTC,CASSAPTGGGYTF
13,TRBJ2-1,few,TRBV10-3,.,TGTGCATCGGGATCTCACGAGGACAATGAGCAGTTCTTC,CASGSHEDNEQFF
15,TRBJ2-1,.,TRBV10-1,TRBD1,TGCGCCAGCAGACCAACCGGGACAGCCGATAATGAGCAGTTCTTC,CASRPTGTADNEQFF
13,TRBJ2-3,.,TRBV5-1,.,TGCGCCAGCAGCTCTCAGGGGACAGATACGCAGTATTTT,CASSSQGTDTQYF
15,TRBJ1-1,.,TRBV7-6,.,TGTGCCAGCAGCTTGGGGGGGCCGGGGAACACTGAAGCTTTCTTT,CASSLGGPGNTEAFF
15,TRBJ1-5,.,TRBV6-5,.,TGTGCCAGCAGTTCCTTTCGAGGGGACAATCAGCCCCAGCATTTT,CASSSFRGDNQPQHF
11,TRBJ2-1,.,TRBV6-6,.,TGTGCCAGCAGTTACTCCTGGGAGCAGTTCTTC,CASSYSWEQFF
14,TRBJ1-5,.,TRBV28,TRBD1,TGTGCCAGTGAACAGGGGCTGGGAAATCAGCCCCAGCATTTT,CASEQGLGNQPQHF
16,TRBJ1-1,.,TRBV5-1,TRBD1,TGCGCCAGCAGCCTAGGACAGGGGCAGATGAACACTGAAGCTTTCTTT,CASSLGQGQMNTEAFF
12,TRBJ2-7,medium-sized,TRBV28,.,TGTGCCAGCAGTTTCGGGGTTAACGAGCAGTACTTC,CASSFGVNEQYF
15,TRBJ1-1,.,TRBV4-3,.,TGCGCCAGCAGCCAAGATCGGCAGGGGAGGACTGAAGCTTTCTTT,CASSQDRQGRTEAFF
15,TRBJ1-1,once,TRBV5-6,.,TGTGCCAGCAGCTTTGGCAGGGGCGGGGTCACTGAAGCTTTCTTT,CASSFGRGGVTEAFF
13,TRBJ1-1,.,TRBV19,.,TGTGCCAGTAGTATCCCCTCTTACACTGAAGCTTTCTTT,CASSIPSYTEAFF
14,TRBJ1-2,once,TRBV11-2,.,TGTGCCAGCAGCTTAGAAATAGGCACCTATGGCTACACCTTC,CASSLEIGTYGYTF
15,TRBJ2-7,.,TRBV6-6,.,TGTGCCAGCAGTTACTCACCGGGACCCTCCTACGAGCAGTACTTC,CASSYSPGPSYEQYF
14,TRBJ2-1,.,TRBV27,.,TGTGCCAGCAGTTTTCGTGGGGGGGCCTATGAGCAGTTCTTC,CASSFRGGAYEQFF
15,TRBJ2-1,.,TRBV14,.,TGTGCCAGCAGCCTGAGAGAGGGCACCTACAATGAGCAGTTCTTC,CASSLREGTYNEQFF
13,TRBJ1-5,.,TRBV5-1,.,TGCGCCAGCAGCTTATATCGCAATCAGCCCCAGCATTTT,CASSLYRNQPQHF
13,TRBJ2-1,once,TRBV12-5,.,TGTGCTAGTGATCCAGGGGCCGACAATGAGCAGTTCTTC,CASDPGADNEQFF
16,TRBJ2-7,.,TRBV7-8,.,TGTGCCAGCAGCGGCTGGGGTGGGGGTTCTGTCTACGAGCAGTACTTC,CASSGWGGGSVYEQYF
15,TRBJ1-4,once,TRBV6-1,TRBD1,TGTGCCAGCAGTTCAGGGGGACGGCGAGATGAAAAACTGTTTTTT,CASSSGGRRDEKLFF
18,TRBJ1-2,.,TRBV19,TRBD1,TGTGCCAGTAGTATTTCCGACAGGGGGCCTCCTTATCTTTATGGCTACACCTTC,CASSISDRGPPYLYGYTF